Below are 16 T cell receptor beta chains sequenced from a single sample in a study of cytomegalovirus exposure and HLA in healthy donors. PCR used 60 Vbeta primers and 13 Jbeta primers. The protocol was immunoSEQ multiplex PCR, while the TCRdb copy is restricted to in-frame clones and leaves out a portion. Here the sample spans under 80,000 clones, roughly 76% being singletons. The source material was PBMCs. The receptors derive from a woman in her thirties or forties in good health and CMV-seronegative.

About this clone: At one end, the junction sequence differs from germline, possibly due to a read error. This sequence joins TRBV27 and TRBJ2-7; the match to TRBD1 covers 8 bases. Germline CDR1 MNHEY, CDR2 SMNVEV (reference sequence). This CDR3 has 15 amino acids. This chain's CDR3 is CASSFSGQGSNEQYF. Written as DNA, the CDR3 is TGTGCCAGCAGTTTCTCCGGACAGGGCTCCAACGAGCAGTACTTC.

This clone was detected only a few times. This sequence joins TRBV6-6 and TRBJ2-1, with 14 bases lining up with TRBD2. The CDR3 contains 16 residues. In germline, CDR1 is MNHNY, CDR2 SVGAGI (reference sequence). V was pared by 6 bases and J by 3 bases, with 4 bases of the junction left unmatched. CDR3 nucleotide sequence: TGTGCCAGCAGGGGGGGGACTAGCGGGAGCTACAATGAGCAGTTCTTC. Residues: CASRGGTSGSYNEQFF.

The rearrangement links TRBV27 to TRBJ1-1; 7 bases line up with TRBD1. The J segment lost 3 bases and the V segment lost 7 bases, leaving 14 bases of the junction unmatched. Germline assignment: CDR1 MNHEY and CDR2 SMNVEV (reference sequence). The CDR3 spans 16 residues. CDR3 in DNA: TGTGCCAGCACCCAGAGGCCGACAGGGACCTACACTGAAGCTTTCTTT. Amino acid sequence: CASTQRPTGTYTEAFF.

This clone turned up a few times. V and J are TRBV5-1 and TRBJ2-1; 12 positions match TRBD2. The CDR3 contains 14 residues. Germline V gives CDR1 SGHRS, CDR2 YFSETQ. V gave up 4 bases and J gave up 15 bases; unmatched junction bases: 11. CDR3 residues: CASSARLAGDLPFF. CDR3 DNA sequence: TGCGCCAGCAGCGCCCGACTAGCGGGAGATCTTCCGTTCTTC.

The CDR3: CASSQGYRGRNTEAFF. CDR3 DNA: TGCGCCAGCAGCCAAGGTTACAGGGGGCGGAACACTGAAGCTTTCTTT. The V call is TRBV4-1, the J call TRBJ1-1, with 9 nucleotides matching TRBD1. Germline V CDR1 and CDR2: MGHRA, YSYEKL. The CDR3 extends over 16 amino acids. V gave up 1 base and J gave up 1 base; unmatched junction bases: 4.

V is TRBV30 and J is TRBJ1-2; a weak D match, TRBD1 (6 bases). The CDR3 is 13 amino acids. Germline CDR1 and CDR2: GTSNPN and SVGIG (reference sequence). The CDR3 DNA sequence: TGTGCTGGGGGGGCCGAAGCTAACTATGGCTACACCTTC. This translates into CAGGAEANYGYTF.

This clone showed up just once. The rearrangement uses TRBV7-2 and TRBJ2-7; a weak D match, TRBD2 (5 bases). There are 14 residues in the CDR3. V gave up 1 base and J gave up 5 bases, with 12 bases separating them. Germline CDR1 is SGHTA and CDR2 is FQGNSA. The DNA for the CDR3 is TGTGCCAGCAGCTTAGGGGGAATGGGAGACGAGCAGTACTTC. It specifies CASSLGGMGDEQYF.

The CDR3 coding sequence is TGTGCCAGCAGCCAAGATTTTCCCACTACCGACTACGAGCAGTACTTC. It encodes CASSQDFPTTDYEQYF. The chain links TRBV4-2 to TRBJ2-7; D is unclear. CDR1 and CDR2 from the germline V gene are LGHNA and YNFKEQ. The CDR3 totals 16 residues. Trimming stripped 0 bases from V and 3 bases from J, with 15 bases between.

The V and J genes are TRBV13 and TRBJ2-3, with TRBD2 matching 12 bases. Looked up from germline, CDR1 is PRHDT and CDR2 is FYEKMQ (reference sequence). V lost 5 bases to trimming and J lost 0 bases; unmatched junction nucleotides: 3. The CDR3 length is 16 residues. CDR3 in amino acids: CASSLLAGGSTDTQYF. CDR3 nucleotides: TGTGCCAGCAGCCTACTAGCGGGGGGAAGCACAGATACGCAGTATTTT.

The V gene is TRBV9, the J gene TRBJ2-7, with 10 bases fitting TRBD2. The CDR3 sequence is 18 residues long. CDR1 is SGDLS and CDR2 is YYNGEE in the germline V gene. V was clipped by 0 bases and J by 0 bases; unmatched bases: 9. CDR3 in amino acids: CASSVDGSGGPSSYEQYF. The DNA for the CDR3 is TGTGCCAGCAGCGTAGATGGTAGCGGGGGGCCAAGCTCCTACGAGCAGTACTTC. The complete variable domain, with remaining parts taken from reference TRBV9 and TRBJ2-7, reads DSGVTQTPKHLITATGQRVTLRCSPRSGDLSVYWYQQSLDQGLQFLIQYYNGEERAKGNILERFSAQQFPDLHSELNLSSLELGDSALYFCASSVDGSGGPSSYEQYFGPGTRLTVT.

V is TRBV7-8 and J is TRBJ1-2; D gene uncertain. Trimming removed 3 bases at V and 6 bases at J, with 8 bases between. The CDR3 runs to 12 residues. Looked up from germline, CDR1 is SGHVS and CDR2 is FQNEAQ. CDR3 residues: CASSFAGDGYTF. The CDR3 DNA reads TGTGCCAGCAGCTTTGCAGGTGATGGCTACACCTTC.

The DNA for the CDR3 is TGTGCCAGTAGTATTGGGCAGGGGGGCGCAGTACGAGAGACCCAGTACTTC. Translation gives CASSIGQGGAVRETQYF. The chain links TRBV19 to TRBJ2-5, with D perhaps matching TRBD1 (7 bases). Trimming took 3 bases from V and 4 from J, leaving 21 bases between them. CDR3 length: 17 residues. CDR1 is LNHDA, CDR2 SQIVND, per germline (reference sequence).

This chain links TRBV25-1 with TRBJ1-4, with TRBD1 matching 9 bases. Trimming removed 5 bases from V and 8 bases from J; junction bases left unmatched: 12. CDR3 length: 16 residues. Looked up from germline, CDR1 is MGHDK and CDR2 is SYGVNS. CDR3: CASSKTSGTGPEKLFF. CDR3 in DNA: TGTGCCAGCAGTAAAACCTCCGGGACAGGGCCAGAAAAACTGTTTTTT.

The chain recombines TRBV7-9 with TRBJ2-2; the D is unclear. V lost 1 base and J 1 base, leaving 10 bases between the germline ends. The CDR3 extends over 16 amino acids. The germline gives CDR1 SEHNR, CDR2 FQNEAQ (reference sequence). CDR3 nucleotides: TGTGCCAGCAGCTTAGTGTCTGGCCTGAACACCGGGGAGCTGTTTTTT. It specifies CASSLVSGLNTGELFF.

The chain uses TRBV5-6 and TRBJ2-3, with 10 positions matching TRBD2. V gave up 4 bases and J gave up 3 bases; unmatched junction bases: 11. The length of the CDR3 is 17 residues. Germline V gives CDR1 SGHDT, CDR2 YYEEEE. The chain's CDR3 is CASSPPGGGLATDTQYF. CDR3 nucleotides: TGTGCCAGCAGCCCCCCAGGCGGGGGACTAGCGACAGATACGCAGTATTTT.

V and J are TRBV9 and TRBJ1-4; no firm D call. Germline assignment: CDR1 SGDLS and CDR2 YYNGEE. V was trimmed by 6 bases and J by 0 bases, leaving 18 bases between them. This CDR3 spans 17 amino acids. In DNA, the CDR3 is TGTGCCAGCACCGCTACCCACAGTTCCGCAACTAATGAAAAACTGTTTTTT. Protein sequence: CASTATHSSATNEKLFF.